This TCR beta chain was sequenced during a study of T cells in localized non-small cell lung cancer. Study-level points and caveats: Appearances in adjacent lung were noted for a median roughly 58 of the top 100 tumor clones.

V was shortened by 2 bases and J by 0 bases, with 11 bases between the two germline ends. Germline V gene data show CDR1 as MNHEY and CDR2 as SVGAGI. The CDR3 is 16 residues long. Using immunoSEQ multiplex PCR, the repertoire was profiled, and TCRdb retains in-frame clones only, with some absent. The sample includes 50,000 to 70,000 clones, 80% to 90% seen only once; the top ten take approximately 4.5%. For this clone: Its antigen is not identified.

The chain links TRBV6-5 to TRBJ1-5; D is uncertain. The TCR was taken from a man aged 40 to 75 with stage II lung adenocarcinoma. The sample consisted of PBMCs, taken before any cancer treatment. CDR3 loop: CASSYAWPPSNQPQHF. The CDR3 nucleotides are TGTGCCAGCAGTTACGCATGGCCTCCTAGCAATCAGCCCCAGCATTTT.